This TCR beta chain was recovered during a study of metastatic and nonmetastatic thyroid tumors. Study summary: The comparison covered peripheral blood and tumor or nodule tissue in malignant and benign thyroid patients.

This CDR3 is built from 17 residues. Germline CDR1 is MDHEN and CDR2 is SYDVKM. Trimming removed 5 bases from V and 12 bases from J, with 29 bases in between. Thyroid surgery had not been preceded by any treatment in any patient. TCRdb re-called the PCR reads via MiXCR. There are thousands of clones in the sample; more than 30% occur only once, and over 15% lies in the top ten. This clone was observed a handful of times. The TCR originated in a female donor with papillary thyroid cancer or a benign thyroid nodule (not recorded which). Some clones in this sample may be carry-over from other donors' samples. The specimen was adjacent normal tissue. The chain carries TRBV28 and TRBJ2-1; possible D gene TRBD2, 5 bases. CDR3 loop: CASSVPIGKPVVGWQFF. The DNA of the CDR3 is TGTGCCAGCAGTGTCCCCATCGGGAAGCCAGTTGTGGGGTGGCAGTTCTTC. The variable domain in full, completed from reference TRBV28 and TRBJ2-1, reads DVKVTQSSRYLVKRTGEKVFLECVQDMDHENMFWYRQDPGLGLRLIYFSYDVKMKEKGDIPEGYSVSREKKERFSLILESASTNQTSMYLCASSVPIGKPVVGWQFFGPGTRLTVL.